The sequence of this TCR beta chain was determined in a study of glioma-infiltrating T cells after dendritic cell vaccination. For the study at large: Dendritic cells derived from monocytes and pulsed with autologous tumor lysate formed the vaccine. Three intradermal dendritic cell vaccine injections were given every two weeks.

Germline V gene data show CDR1 as SGHVS and CDR2 as FNYEAQ. Trimming removed 4 bases at V and 4 bases at J, with 13 bases between. The CDR3 is 14 amino acids. The time point: after dendritic cell vaccination, including at tumor progression/relapse. Primers: 60 V beta forward and 13 J beta reverse. Sequencing was performed with immunoSEQ multiplex PCR; in TCRdb, only in-frame clones are kept and a portion is missing. The sample yields roughly 85,000 clones, about 85% seen once. This TCR derives from a human donor with glioblastoma. The material sequenced was blood, taken after dendritic cell vaccination. This chain links TRBV7-6 with TRBJ1-2; tentative D call: TRBD1 (6 bases). The CDR3 spells CASSSGDNFYGYTF. The CDR3 nucleotides are TGTGCCAGCAGCTCAGGGGACAACTTCTATGGCTACACCTTC.